These 16 T cell receptor beta chains were sequenced from one sample in a study of response to subunit inactivated influenza vaccine. Each CDR3 protein gets one entry after TCRdb re-called the RT-PCR reads with MiXCR. The sample lists fewer than 250,000 distinct CDR3 sequences, around 15% occurring once. This material consisted of CD8+ T cells sorted from PBMCs, taken 4 to 6 days after vaccination. All receptors come from a man aged 50-60 years who received an inactivated influenza vaccine.

This clonotype appeared a single time. The chain uses TRBV2 and TRBJ2-3; TRBD2 matches at 11 bases. V trimming: 6 bases; J trimming: 8 bases; junction bases outside the gene matches: 10. CDR1 is SNHLY, CDR2 FYNNEI, per germline. CDR3 length: 15 amino acids. DNA for the CDR3: TGTGCCAGCAGCGGGTTGGGACTAGCGGTCGGTACGCAGTATTTT. Protein sequence: CASSGLGLAVGTQYF.

V usage is TRBV13 and J usage is TRBJ2-7; TRBD2 matches at 13 bases. The germline V gene encodes CDR1 PRHDT and CDR2 FYEKMQ (reference sequence). The CDR3 is made up of 17 amino acids. Trimming removed 5 bases from V and 1 base from J; junction bases left unmatched: 8. CDR3 sequence (DNA): TGTGCCAGCAGCACAGGGACTAGCGGGGATCTATCCTACGAGCAGTACTTC. It is translated as CASSTGTSGDLSYEQYF.

This chain connects TRBV29-1 to TRBJ2-2; 13 bases agree with TRBD2. Trimming took 5 bases from V and 7 from J; bases not matched to a gene: 7. The CDR3 is made up of 15 amino acids. Germline V gene lookup returns CDR1 SQVTM and CDR2 ANQGSEA. The DNA of the CDR3 is TGCAGCGTTCGGACTAGCGGGAGAGAAGACGGGGAGCTGTTTTTT. Encoded protein: CSVRTSGREDGELFF.

This clonotype was found a few times. The rearrangement links TRBV20-1 to TRBJ2-7; 8 nucleotides match TRBD2. CDR1 is DFQATT and CDR2 is SNEGSKA in the germline V gene (reference sequence). J was trimmed by 1 base and V by 3 bases; bases with no gene match: 5. This CDR3 is 14 amino acids long. CDR3 in amino acids: CSASGTRDSYEQYF. The CDR3, as DNA: TGCAGTGCTAGCGGGACTAGGGATTCCTACGAGCAGTACTTC.

Concerning this clonotype itself: Since no conserved phenylalanine or tryptophan closes the CDR3, a read error is the likely cause. This chain links TRBV2 with TRBJ2-7; unclear D gene. Germline CDR1 reads SNHLY; CDR2 reads FYNNEI. Trimming cost V 2 bases and J 2 bases, with 13 bases left between them. The CDR3 runs to 15 residues. CDR3 protein: CASSEMDERPYEQYY. The CDR3 coding sequence is TGTGCCAGCAGTGAAATGGACGAACGACCCTACGAGCAGTACTAC.

This rearrangement joins TRBV24-1 to TRBJ2-1, with a tentative D call TRBD1 (6 bases). Germline lookup yields CDR1 KGHDR and CDR2 SFDVKD. The CDR3 is 13 residues long. Between the trimmed V and J ends, which lost 4 bases and 9 bases, there was a span of 12 bases. The CDR3 loop is CATSDRGQPEQFF. As DNA, the CDR3 is TGTGCCACCAGTGACCGGGGACAACCTGAGCAGTTCTTC.

The chain uses TRBV30 and TRBJ1-5; D call uncertain. The V end lost 3 bases, the J end lost 6 bases, and 12 bases lay between the germline ends. CDR1 is GTSNPN and CDR2 is SVGIG in the germline V gene (reference sequence). CDR3 length equals 13 residues. The CDR3 coding sequence is TGTGCCTGGAGCGGCGACACCAGTCAGCCCCAGCATTTT. Translating it yields CAWSGDTSQPQHF. The variable domain in full, with the rest retrieved from reference TRBV30 and TRBJ1-5, is SQTIHQWPATLVQPVGSPLSLECTVEGTSNPNLYWYRQAAGRGLQLLFYSVGIGQISSEVPQNLSASRPQDRQFILSSKKLLLSDSGFYLCAWSGDTSQPQHFGDGTRLSIL.

The chain combines TRBV28 with TRBJ2-5; 7 bases are shared with TRBD1. The CDR3 covers 13 residues. V gave up 8 bases and J gave up 8 bases; unmatched junction bases: 11. Germline assignment: CDR1 MDHEN and CDR2 SYDVKM. CDR3 in DNA: TGTGCCAGCTTCAGGGGGACCGGGGAAACCCAGTACTTC. It codes for CASFRGTGETQYF.

This clonotype has only a few counts. J is TRBJ2-2 and V is TRBV11-1; 12 nucleotides match TRBD2. Trimming at V came to 4 bases and at J to 2 bases, leaving 14 bases not matched to a gene. Germline V gives CDR1 SGHAT, CDR2 FQDESV (reference sequence). The CDR3 covers 20 residues. The CDR3 region has the DNA TGTGCCAGCAGCTCCAGCTTACTAGCGGGGGGACATCCCAACACCGGGGAGCTGTTTTTT. It codes for CASSSSLLAGGHPNTGELFF.

This clonotype has ten or more counts. This chain uses TRBV6-4 with TRBJ2-2, with D perhaps assigned TRBD1 or TRBD2 (5 bases each). Trimming removed 6 bases from V and 4 bases from J, with 9 bases in between. Per the germline V gene, CDR1 is MRHNA and CDR2 is SNTAGT. The CDR3 covers 13 residues. The CDR3 DNA follows: TGTGCCAGCAGCAGGGACGGCACCGGGGAGCTGTTTTTT. It translates to CASSRDGTGELFF.

The chain has TRBV4-2 and TRBJ2-5; possibly TRBD2 for D (7 bases). The CDR3 runs 17 residues. Germline loops: CDR1 LGHNA, CDR2 YNFKEQ. Trimming stripped 0 bases from V and 2 bases from J, with 16 bases between. CDR3 nucleotide sequence: TGTGCCAGCAGCCAAGATGGGGGGGCGAGTAGGCAAGAGACCCAGTACTTC. Its protein is CASSQDGGASRQETQYF.

This clonotype was seen a handful of times. The V and J genes are TRBV5-6 and TRBJ1-2; a possible D gene is TRBD1 (5 bases). In germline, CDR1 is SGHDT, CDR2 YYEEEE. The CDR3 is made up of 14 amino acids. V gave up 4 bases and J gave up 3 bases, with 13 bases separating them. The CDR3 sequence: CASSTARAYYGYTF. CDR3 sequence (DNA): TGTGCCAGCAGCACAGCCAGGGCGTACTATGGCTACACCTTC.

The chain employs TRBV7-9 and TRBJ1-1, with unresolved D. CDR1 and CDR2 from the germline V gene are SEHNR and FQNEAQ (reference sequence). The CDR3 covers 13 residues. The V end was cut by 5 bases, the J end by 3 bases, with 10 bases between. The CDR3 bases are TGTGCCAGCAGCCCAGGACGAGACACTGAAGCTTTCTTT. Amino acid sequence: CASSPGRDTEAFF.

The chain is built from TRBV20-1 and TRBJ2-4; D perhaps matches TRBD2 (6 bases). Germline lookup yields CDR1 DFQATT and CDR2 SNEGSKA (reference sequence). V was cut by 4 bases and J by 5 bases, with 12 bases left in between. This CDR3 spans 13 amino acids. CDR3 loop: CSATHGEENIQYF. CDR3 DNA sequence: TGCAGTGCTACCCACGGGGAGGAAAACATTCAGTACTTC.

This clonotype has a handful of counts. The V gene is TRBV20-1, the J gene TRBJ2-1; no reliable D call. Germline CDR1 and CDR2: DFQATT and SNEGSKA (reference sequence). CDR3 length: 14 amino acids. Between the trimmed V and J ends, which lost 2 bases and 3 bases, there was a span of 11 bases. The chain's CDR3 is CSARFPFLYNEQFF. In DNA form, the CDR3 reads TGCAGTGCTAGATTCCCCTTTCTCTACAATGAGCAGTTCTTC.

This chain joins TRBV11-2 and TRBJ2-1; D ambiguous. The CDR3 totals 16 residues. From germline, CDR1 is SGHAT and CDR2 FQNNGV. V gave up 2 bases and J gave up 2 bases, with 13 bases separating them. The CDR3 reads CASSLYVGPPYNEQFF. The CDR3 DNA reads TGTGCCAGCAGCTTATACGTAGGACCACCCTACAATGAGCAGTTCTTC.